This T cell receptor (beta chain) was identified during a study of blood T cell repertoires in COVID-19 (dated by TCRdb to about 2020). Context from the whole study: Samples covering the acute and convalescent phases of COVID-19 were provided by collaborators in the United States, Italy and Spain. Nearly every sample came with metadata listing a de-identified subject ID, COVID-19 status, age in years and sex. The material from the prospective study consisted of cDNA or gDNA derived from T cells, B-cell-depleted T cells, or PBMCs. Where available, HLA class I and class II types were taken from metadata supplied by the sample provider and were not determined by assay-based typing. The repertoires were released in a freely available public database meant as a resource for research on the immune response to SARS-CoV-2. The dataset comprised deeply sampled blood TCRbeta repertoires from subjects exposed to, actively infected with, or recovered from COVID-19. The samples were drawn from two sources: the first 160 participants of the ongoing ImmuneRACE study, and 1,200 or so subjects contributed by 6 global collaborators. Summary of the overall study and its limitations: The amount of clinical and demographic metadata varied by source and participant and was provided uncurated.

TCRbeta CDR3 regions were amplified from genomic DNA using the immunoSEQ Assay, a bias-controlled multiplex PCR. From the authors' description of their analysis: Nucleated cell counts per sample were estimated from amplification of reference gene primers within the assay. To quantify the absolute abundance of each unique TCRbeta CDR3 rearrangement, sequence reads were collapsed and filtered. Productive Simpson clonality was computed per sample as the square root of Simpson's diversity index over productive rearrangements. The source is immuneACCESS, and TCRdb retained only in-frame sequences with V and J called. Part of the clones is not carried over; for the studies checked, unresolved V genes explain less than half of this, and the remainder is unexplained. V and J calls and clone size are as listed in that table; D and trimming were resolved from the DNA. This sample lists 200,000 to 250,000 clones; about 83% were detected once. The ten largest clones capture more than 5.5% of the sample.

Each collaborating institution followed its own protocols to collect whole blood in K2EDTA tubes. For TCRbeta analysis, collaborator samples were shipped as frozen whole blood, as isolated PBMCs, or as DNA extracted from either sample type. CDR1 SGDLS and CDR2 YYNGEE were looked up in the germline V gene. Trimming takes 0 bases from V and 0 bases from J, and the germline ends sit 16 bases apart. From cysteine to phenylalanine, the CDR3 is 18 amino acids long. Only the CDR3 DNA is retained, 54 bases long and in frame from the first base. In regard to this clone: The clone's antigen remains unknown. Base qualities are missing; no much larger clone stands one base away.

The sequence was obtained from a human donor in a cohort sampled during active COVID-19. The sequenced sample was peripheral blood. This sequence uses TRBV9 and TRBJ1-3, with a weak D call of TRBD1 (5 bases match). CDR3 loop: CASSVALDGGYSGNTIYF. The bases read TGTGCCAGCAGCGTAGCCTTAGACGGGGGATACTCTGGAAACACCATATATTTT.